The T cell receptor beta chain described here comes from a study of control samples from healthy donors and cancer patients. Between the trimmed V and J ends, which lost 5 bases and 1 base, there was a span of 14 bases. This CDR3 has 15 amino acids. Germline V lookup: CDR1 LNHDA, CDR2 SQIVND (reference sequence). Clones were read by immunoSEQ multiplex PCR, and TCRdb kept only the in-frame ones, dropping some. The sample holds about 76,000 clones, approximately 88% seen once. Sequencing was performed on PBMCs. This sequence originates from a woman between 45 and 65 years old with colorectal cancer. The rearrangement uses TRBV19 and TRBJ1-2; possible D gene TRBD1, 5 bases. The CDR3: CASSPRDLFNYGYTF. In nucleotides, the CDR3 is TGTGCCAGTAGTCCAAGGGACTTGTTTAACTATGGCTACACCTTC.